Reported below is one TCR beta chain. No antigen is known for it. This table comes from immunoSEQ multiplex PCR, and its TCRdb copy is limited to in-frame clones, with some not included. The table includes approximately 300,000 clones, almost 95% detected once. Analysis merged second doses at about 4 or about 12 weeks. This CDR3 is 14 amino acids long. V gave up 5 bases and J gave up 1 base, with 11 bases separating them. In germline, CDR1 is LGHDT, CDR2 YNNKEL (reference sequence). This entry comes from a study of T cell responses to AZD1222 COVID-19 vaccine. Study-wide results and limits: Most donors were white British, females outnumbered males, and clonal diversity was possibly underestimated. Spike was spanned by vaccine-associated CD4 TCRs, which were dominant at 160-218 and 743-854.

This sequence originates from an adult who received the AZD1222 COVID-19 vaccine. J is TRBJ1-2 and V is TRBV3-1 (or the pseudogene TRBV3-2); D remains unclear. The material was peripheral blood, obtained 28 days after the second AZD1222 dose. The CDR3 DNA follows: TGTGCCAGCAGCTCAGCGGCACTTAACTATGGCTACACCTTC. It specifies CASSSAALNYGYTF.